This T cell receptor beta chain was found in a study of immune cell composition in non-small cell lung cancer. Study results and caveats: Overall clonality, unlike maximal tumour-associated clone frequency, did not predict TIL reactivity. Dominant in vivo tumour-associated clones were not shown to share tumour-reactive sequences.

Normal lung was sampled as far from the tumour as possible, at least 3 cm. Frozen unsorted single-cell suspensions supplied the genomic DNA. Sequencing was performed with immunoSEQ multiplex PCR; in TCRdb, only in-frame clones are kept and a portion is missing. Of some 6,000 clones detected, over 55% appear once; the ten largest clones hold around 5.8%. V dropped 4 bases and J dropped 4; count of bases not matched to a gene: 9. The CDR3 covers 15 residues. CDR1 and CDR2 (germline): LGHNA, YSLEER. On this clone: Its antigen remains unknown.

The chain joins TRBV4-3 to TRBJ2-7; 8 bases fit TRBD2. This sequence originates from a human donor with non-small cell lung cancer. The sequencing sample was made of non-adjacent lung tissue. CDR3 in DNA: TGCGCCAGCAGCCTAAGGACGGGGGGGCTTTACGAGCAGTACTTC. Protein sequence: CASSLRTGGLYEQYF.